Listed below are T cell receptor beta chains from one sample, sequenced in a study of T cells after yellow fever vaccination. TCRdb re-called the 5' RACE reads with MiXCR, one entry per CDR3 protein. The top ten hold roughly 21% of the sample, which has about 320,000 distinct CDR3 sequences, approximately 4.5% seen once. Sequenced here: PBMCs, sampled 15 days after the yellow fever booster vaccination. These receptors were taken from a man younger than 35 who received the YFV17D yellow fever vaccine. Both conserved end residues are part of each CDR3. The D gene is left open where the match is weak. Some rows mark clone size as missing; the rest say once, few, many or name a class of expanded clone.

d_call | clone_size | j_call | v_call | cdr3_aa | cdr3_nt
- | many | TRBJ2-1 | TRBV6-5 | CASSPGTTLSGTNEQFF | TGTGCCAGCAGTCCAGGAACGACTTTGTCGGGGACCAATGAGCAGTTCTTC
- | few | TRBJ1-6 | TRBV2 | CAVSGLGSPLHF | TGTGCCGTCTCAGGACTAGGCTCACCCCTCCACTTT
TRBD2 | few | TRBJ2-5 | TRBV28 | CASSISTSGQETQYF | TGTGCCAGCAGTATTTCTACTAGCGGCCAAGAGACCCAGTACTTC
- | few | TRBJ2-3 | TRBV6-5 | CASSYGETDTQYF | TGTGCCAGCAGTTACGGAGAAACAGATACGCAGTATTTT
TRBD1 | many | TRBJ2-6 | TRBV3-1 | CASSPGTGYSGANVLTF | TGTGCCAGCAGCCCCGGGACAGGGTACTCTGGGGCCAACGTCCTGACTTTC
TRBD1 | many | TRBJ1-1 | TRBV5-1 | CASSSQGADTEAFF | TGCGCCAGCAGCTCACAGGGGGCCGACACTGAAGCTTTCTTT
- | - | TRBJ1-4 | TRBV6-1 | CASSVGANRVEKLFF | TGTGCCAGCAGTGTAGGGGCGAACAGGGTTGAAAAACTGTTTTTT
- | many | TRBJ2-1 | TRBV7-8 | CASSYSRPPNNEQFF | TGTGCCAGCAGTTACAGCCGACCCCCGAACAATGAGCAGTTCTTC
- | - | TRBJ1-4 | TRBV20-1 | CSARGPGGTNEKLFF | TGCAGTGCTAGAGGCCCGGGAGGGACTAATGAAAAACTGTTTTTT
- | many | TRBJ1-2 | TRBV20-1 | CSATNYGYTF | TGCAGTGCTACGAACTATGGCTACACCTTC
- | many | TRBJ2-1 | TRBV7-2 | CASRPRGGNEQFF | TGTGCCAGCCGCCCCCGTGGCGGCAATGAGCAGTTCTTC
TRBD2 | many | TRBJ2-7 | TRBV7-9 | CASSLLAGVSYEQYF | TGTGCCAGCAGCTTACTAGCGGGGGTGTCCTACGAGCAGTACTTC
- | - | TRBJ1-5 | TRBV20-1 | CSASNKGGNQPQHF | TGCAGTGCTAGTAATAAGGGCGGCAATCAGCCCCAGCATTTT
- | many | TRBJ2-5 | TRBV9 | CASSVAFGGIQETQYF | TGTGCCAGCAGCGTAGCTTTCGGGGGTATCCAAGAGACCCAGTACTTC
TRBD1 | many | TRBJ2-3 | TRBV4-2 | CASSQLGTGQDTQYF | TGTGCCAGCAGCCAACTCGGGACAGGGCAAGATACGCAGTATTTT
TRBD1 | many | TRBJ1-5 | TRBV4-1 | CASSQGDRYQPQHF | TGCGCCAGCAGCCAAGGGGACAGATATCAGCCCCAGCATTTT
TRBD2 | many | TRBJ2-5 | TRBV20-1 | CSARDLLAANEETQYF | TGCAGTGCTAGAGACCTACTAGCGGCCAATGAAGAGACCCAGTACTTC
- | many | TRBJ2-1 | TRBV7-6 | CASSLAQGSLQFF | TGTGCCAGCAGCTTAGCCCAGGGTAGCCTGCAGTTCTTC
- | - | TRBJ1-4 | TRBV4-3 | CASSQRASGVTNEKLFF | TGCGCCAGCAGCCAACGAGCCTCAGGGGTTACTAATGAAAAACTGTTTTTT
- | - | TRBJ2-2 | TRBV24-1 | CATEGDSGELFF | TGTGCCACCGAGGGGGATTCCGGGGAGCTGTTTTTT
TRBD1 | - | TRBJ2-5 | TRBV7-7 | CASSPWDSRGETQYF | TGTGCTAGCAGCCCGTGGGACAGTAGGGGGGAGACCCAGTACTTC
TRBD1 | many | TRBJ1-1 | TRBV5-1 | CASSYRGYTEAFF | TGCGCCAGCAGCTACAGGGGTTACACTGAAGCTTTCTTT
- | few | TRBJ1-2 | TRBV29-1 | CSVEGQGPLDYGYTF | TGCAGCGTTGAAGGTCAGGGGCCCCTCGACTATGGCTACACCTTC
- | - | TRBJ1-2 | TRBV4-1 | CASSAGGENYGYTF | TGCGCCAGCAGCGCGGGGGGAGAGAACTATGGCTACACCTTC
- | - | TRBJ1-1 | TRBV4-1 | CASSQDPGETFF | TGCGCCAGCAGCCAAGACCCGGGTGAGACTTTCTTT
- | - | TRBJ2-3 | TRBV7-2 | CASSFYEDTQYF | TGTGCCAGCAGCTTTTATGAAGATACGCAGTATTTT
TRBD1 | - | TRBJ1-2 | TRBV6-5 | CASSPRTGIGYTF | TGTGCCAGCAGTCCAAGGACAGGGATAGGCTACACCTTC
- | many | TRBJ2-5 | TRBV11-1 | CASSFGGAETQYF | TGTGCCAGCAGCTTCGGGGGTGCGGAGACCCAGTACTTC
- | few | TRBJ2-2 | TRBV6-5 | CASREGWTGELFF | TGTGCCAGCAGGGAGGGGTGGACCGGGGAGCTGTTTTTT
- | many | TRBJ1-3 | TRBV7-9 | CASSRDGFSGNTIYF | TGTGCCAGCAGCAGGGACGGATTCTCTGGAAACACCATATATTTT
- | - | TRBJ2-5 | TRBV6-5 | CASSYSPATQETQYF | TGTGCCAGCAGTTACAGTCCAGCGACCCAAGAGACCCAGTACTTC
- | - | TRBJ1-3 | TRBV7-2 | CASSLEGSTSGNTIYF | TGTGCCAGCAGCTTAGAGGGCTCCACGTCTGGAAACACCATATATTTT
- | few | TRBJ2-1 | TRBV7-9 | CASSLNPGEGEQFF | TGTGCCAGCAGCTTGAATCCGGGGGAAGGTGAGCAGTTCTTC
- | few | TRBJ2-1 | TRBV15 | CATSRTTGPDNEQFF | TGTGCCACCAGCAGAACGACAGGTCCTGACAATGAGCAGTTCTTC
- | few | TRBJ2-1 | TRBV2 | CASMEQGPEQFF | TGTGCCAGCATGGAGCAGGGACCTGAGCAGTTCTTC
- | - | TRBJ1-1 | TRBV4-3 | CASSQDGRAGNEAFF | TGCGCCAGCAGCCAAGATGGCAGGGCGGGGAATGAAGCTTTCTTT
- | few | TRBJ2-3 | TRBV21-1 | CASSKDRDRSSTDTQYF | TGTGCCAGCAGCAAAGATCGGGACAGGTCGAGCACAGATACGCAGTATTTT
TRBD1 | - | TRBJ2-1 | TRBV4-1 | CASSPVTGQEYNEQFF | TGCGCCAGCAGCCCGGTCACCGGACAGGAATACAATGAGCAGTTCTTC
- | few | TRBJ1-6 | TRBV7-2 | CASSPSPGTPPQF | TGTGCCAGCAGCCCCTCTCCCGGGACACCCCCTCAATTT
- | - | TRBJ1-1 | TRBV7-2 | CASSQRTDGTEAFF | TGTGCCAGCAGCCAACGTACGGACGGGACTGAAGCTTTCTTT
TRBD2 | few | TRBJ2-1 | TRBV4-3 | CASGGTSPYNEQFF | TGCGCCAGCGGCGGGACTAGTCCCTACAATGAGCAGTTCTTC